A single sample gave rise to the 29 T cell receptor beta chains below, sequenced in a study of follicular helper T cells after annual influenza vaccination. Sequencing used immunoSEQ multiplex PCR; TCRdb keeps in-frame clones, though not all of them. The sample consists of approximately 30,000 clones, about 82% of them appearing once. The time point here: 2014-2015 season, pre-vaccination. Sequenced material: CXCR5+ CD38- circulating T follicular helper cells from blood, taken on the day of influenza vaccination. Subset reported: circulating Tfh, non-naive CD4+CXCR5+PD-1+ (ICOS+CD38+ or ICOS-CD38-). These receptors all come from an adult who received the influenza vaccine.

V and J are TRBV11-3 and TRBJ2-6; 9 bases match TRBD1. CDR3 length: 20 amino acids. V lost 5 bases, J lost 3 bases, and 17 bases stayed unmatched. CDR1 is SGHNT, CDR2 YENEEA, per germline. The CDR3 DNA is TGTGCCAGCAGCCCCGGACAGGGGAAGTTCCCCCTCATTGGGGCCAACGTCCTGACTTTC. Translation gives CASSPGQGKFPLIGANVLTF.

The genes are TRBV30 and TRBJ1-6; 7 positions match TRBD1. CDR1 is GTSNPN, CDR2 SVGIG, per germline (reference sequence). The CDR3 has 14 residues. Unmatched junction bases numbered 10, after V lost 5 bases and J lost 9 bases. CDR3 coding DNA: TGTGCCTGGCATGACAGGGTCTTAGGTTCACCCCTCCACTTT. The encoded protein is CAWHDRVLGSPLHF.

This chain joins TRBV28 and TRBJ2-1; 7 nucleotides align to TRBD2. V lost 4 bases and J lost 4; bases outside the gene matches: 4. The CDR3 runs 14 residues. Per the germline V gene, CDR1 is MDHEN and CDR2 is SYDVKM. CDR3 region: CASSSGGSYNEQFF. The CDR3 DNA sequence: TGTGCCAGCAGTTCGGGCGGGAGTTACAATGAGCAGTTCTTC.

The gene calls are TRBV27 and TRBJ2-1; a weak D match, TRBD2 (6 bases). This CDR3 is built from 15 residues. The V end was cut by 5 bases, the J end by 8 bases, with 19 bases between. Per the germline V gene, CDR1 is MNHEY and CDR2 is SMNVEV (reference sequence). The DNA of the CDR3 is TGTGCCAGCAGTAACCGGCGGGGAGGTAGCGATGAGCAGTTCTTC. Amino acid sequence: CASSNRRGGSDEQFF.

The table lists this clone with a count of one. The V and J genes are TRBV2 and TRBJ2-5, with 7 positions matching TRBD2. This CDR3 is 13 amino acids long. CDR1 SNHLY and CDR2 FYNNEI come from the germline V gene. V gave up 6 bases and J gave up 2 bases; unmatched junction bases: 3. CDR3 amino acids: CASRGGVQETQYF. The CDR3 nucleotides are TGTGCCAGCAGGGGGGGGGTTCAAGAGACCCAGTACTTC.

In this sample, this clone turned up once. V usage is TRBV6-5 and J usage is TRBJ1-1, with D possibly TRBD1 on 6 matching bases. The CDR3 has 12 residues. V was shortened by 4 bases and J by 12 bases, with 15 bases between the two germline ends. CDR1 MNHEY and CDR2 SVGAGI come from the germline V gene. The CDR3 DNA is TGTGCCAGCAGTTCCTCGGCCAGGGGAACTTTCTTT. This sequence encodes CASSSSARGTFF.

This chain uses TRBV19 with TRBJ1-4; D is ambiguous. The CDR3 consists of 11 residues. Looked up from germline, CDR1 is LNHDA and CDR2 is SQIVND (reference sequence). V was cut by 8 bases and J by 7 bases, with 8 bases left in between. The CDR3 region has the DNA TGTGCCAGTCGGGCGGGTGAAAAACTGTTTTTT. Residues: CASRAGEKLFF.

The chain combines TRBV5-1 with TRBJ2-1, with 12 positions matching TRBD2. CDR1 is SGHRS, CDR2 YFSETQ, per germline. The J segment lost 10 bases and the V segment lost 2 bases, leaving 10 bases of the junction unmatched. This CDR3 contains 16 residues. The CDR3 region has the DNA TGCGCCAGCAGCTTAAGGCTAGCGGGAGGGCTGACCGAGCAGTTCTTC. Encoded protein: CASSLRLAGGLTEQFF.

The rearrangement links TRBV5-4 to TRBJ2-6, with D possibly matching TRBD1 (5 bases). V was shortened by 3 bases and J by 0 bases, with 7 bases between the two germline ends. CDR3 length: 15 amino acids. Germline V gene data show CDR1 as SGHNT and CDR2 as YYREEE (reference sequence). The CDR3: CASSSQGSGANVLTF. As DNA, the CDR3 is TGTGCCAGCAGCTCGCAGGGCTCTGGGGCCAACGTCCTGACTTTC.

This chain joins TRBV7-2 and TRBJ2-2; 14 nucleotides match TRBD2. V was pared by 5 bases and J by 3 bases, with 11 bases of the junction left unmatched. CDR1 SGHTA and CDR2 FQGNSA come from the germline V gene. The length of the CDR3 is 19 residues. The CDR3 here is CASSPGTSGGWGDTGELFF. The CDR3 region has the DNA TGTGCCAGCAGCCCCGGGACTAGCGGGGGTTGGGGGGACACCGGGGAGCTGTTTTTT.

The CDR3 loop reads CASSRTGEETQYF. The CDR3 DNA reads TGTGCCAGCAGCAGGACAGGGGAAGAGACCCAGTACTTC. The chain carries TRBV5-4 and TRBJ2-5; 9 bases match TRBD1. V gave up 4 bases and J gave up 3 bases; unmatched junction bases: 1. Germline CDR1 and CDR2: SGHNT and YYREEE (reference sequence). The CDR3 is 13 residues long. Together with reference TRBV5-4 and TRBJ2-5, the CDR3 gives the full variable domain: ETGVTQSPTHLIKTRGQQVTLRCSSQSGHNTVSWYQQALGQGPQFIFQYYREEENGRGNFPPRFSGLQFPNYSSELNVNALELDDSALYLCASSRTGEETQYFGPGTRLLVL.

This chain connects TRBV28 to TRBJ1-4; D remains ambiguous. Looked up from germline, CDR1 is MDHEN and CDR2 is SYDVKM. CDR3 length: 16 residues. V dropped 0 bases and J dropped 4 bases, with 12 bases sitting between them. This chain's CDR3 is CASSLWGEGSNEKLFF. Written as DNA, the CDR3 is TGTGCCAGCAGTTTATGGGGTGAGGGCAGTAATGAAAAACTGTTTTTT. The full variable domain, completed using reference TRBV28 and TRBJ1-4, is DVKVTQSSRYLVKRTGEKVFLECVQDMDHENMFWYRQDPGLGLRLIYFSYDVKMKEKGDIPEGYSVSREKKERFSLILESASTNQTSMYLCASSLWGEGSNEKLFFGSGTQLSVL.

The rearrangement links TRBV5-1 to TRBJ1-2, with 8 bases matching TRBD1. CDR3 length: 16 amino acids. Germline V lookup: CDR1 SGHRS, CDR2 YFSETQ. Trimming removed 4 bases from V and 8 bases from J; junction bases left unmatched: 16. For the CDR3, the DNA is TGCGCCAGCAGCCCAGCCCCGGACAGGGTGGGTGACGGCTACACCTTC. This codes for CASSPAPDRVGDGYTF.

The chain uses TRBV2 and TRBJ2-5, with unresolved D. The DNA end lines up better with TRBJ2-7; the J call may be wrong. Germline CDR1 is SNHLY and CDR2 is FYNNEI. CDR3 length equals 14 residues. In DNA, the CDR3 is TGTGCCAGCAGTCCGTCAGGTCTGGGTAGCGAGCAGTACTTC. Translation gives CASSPSGLGSEQYF.

This chain connects TRBV2 to TRBJ2-3, with 14 positions matching TRBD2. The CDR3 totals 18 residues. J was trimmed by 2 bases and V by 4 bases; bases with no gene match: 8. Germline-derived CDR1 and CDR2 are SNHLY and FYNNEI. The CDR3 sequence is CASSGTSGGRRVTDTQYF. The CDR3 bases are TGTGCCAGCAGTGGGACTAGCGGGGGGCGGCGAGTCACAGATACGCAGTATTTT. Drawing the rest from reference TRBV2 and TRBJ2-3, the complete variable domain is EPEVTQTPSHQVTQMGQEVILRCVPISNHLYFYWYRQILGQKVEFLVSFYNNEISEKSEIFDDQFSVERPDGSNFTLKIRSTKLEDSAMYFCASSGTSGGRRVTDTQYFGPGTRLTVL.

This chain connects TRBV29-1 to TRBJ2-1; 8 nucleotides line up with TRBD2. V was pared by 6 bases and J by 2 bases, with 9 bases of the junction left unmatched. The CDR3 runs to 15 residues. Germline assignment: CDR1 SQVTM and CDR2 ANQGSEA. Written as DNA, the CDR3 is TGCAGCGTCAGAACCGATAGCGGGGCCTACAATGAGCAGTTCTTC. It is translated as CSVRTDSGAYNEQFF.

The CDR3 protein is CASSEEIAGGGEQFF. CDR3 nucleotides: TGTGCCAGCAGTGAGGAAATAGCGGGAGGAGGTGAGCAGTTCTTC. The chain employs TRBV2 and TRBJ2-1; 10 bases are a match to TRBD2. The V and J ends lost 3 bases and 9 bases, in that order; junction bases with no gene match: 8. The germline V gene has CDR1 SNHLY and CDR2 FYNNEI. The CDR3 spans 15 residues.

Comments on this clone: At one boundary the junction diverges from the germline segment, which might be a read error. This chain connects TRBV5-1 to TRBJ1-4; 8 bases fit TRBD1. This CDR3 has 13 residues. CDR1 and CDR2 from the germline V gene are SGHRS and YFSETQ. The CDR3 loop reads CASSPRPGGAPVF. The CDR3 DNA reads as TGCGCCAGCAGCCCGAGGCCAGGGGGCGCGCCCGTTTTT.

V and J are TRBV11-2 and TRBJ2-1; D is perhaps TRBD2 (6 bases). CDR1 is SGHAT, CDR2 FQNNGV, per germline. The CDR3 contains 14 residues. Trimming removed 1 base from V and 5 bases from J, with 9 bases in between. The CDR3 nucleotides are TGTGCCAGCAGCTTAGCGGGAGACCACAATGAGCAGTTCTTC. Amino acid sequence: CASSLAGDHNEQFF.

The chain employs TRBV5-4 and TRBJ2-3, with D maybe TRBD2 (6 bases). The CDR3 spans 15 residues. Trimming stripped 0 bases from V and 1 base from J, with 9 bases between. Germline V gene lookup returns CDR1 SGHNT and CDR2 YYREEE (reference sequence). CDR3 bases: TGTGCCAGCAGCTTGGGCGGGACTCGCACAGATACGCAGTATTTT. Its translation: CASSLGGTRTDTQYF. The full variable domain, rest sourced from reference TRBV5-4 and TRBJ2-3, is ETGVTQSPTHLIKTRGQQVTLRCSSQSGHNTVSWYQQALGQGPQFIFQYYREEENGRGNFPPRFSGLQFPNYSSELNVNALELDDSALYLCASSLGGTRTDTQYFGPGTRLTVL.

The chain links TRBV6-5 to TRBJ2-3; TRBD2 matches at 8 bases. Looked up from germline, CDR1 is MNHEY and CDR2 is SVGAGI. J was trimmed by 2 bases and V by 2 bases; bases with no gene match: 6. The CDR3 spans 16 residues. The CDR3 sequence: CASSYSTSGVTDTQYF. CDR3 bases: TGTGCCAGCAGTTACAGTACTAGCGGAGTCACAGATACGCAGTATTTT.

The chain has TRBV6-5 and TRBJ1-2; 10 nucleotides match TRBD1. Looked up from germline, CDR1 is MNHEY and CDR2 is SVGAGI. The CDR3 spans 15 residues. V lost 5 bases and J lost 7; bases outside the gene matches: 10. The CDR3 DNA reads TGTGCCAGCAGTAGAACCGGGACAGGGGATTTTGGCTACACCTTC. Encoded protein: CASSRTGTGDFGYTF.

This clone has just one count. CDR3 region: CASRRGVSYEQYF. In DNA, the CDR3 is TGTGCCAGCAGGCGGGGAGTTTCCTACGAGCAGTACTTC. The rearrangement uses TRBV27 and TRBJ2-7; D might be TRBD2 (6 bases). V was clipped by 6 bases and J by 1 base, with 10 bases between them. The CDR3 totals 13 residues. Germline V lookup: CDR1 MNHEY, CDR2 SMNVEV (reference sequence).

The chain is built from TRBV11-2 and TRBJ2-7; TRBD2 might be the D (6 bases). CDR1 and CDR2 from the germline V gene are SGHAT and FQNNGV. The CDR3 covers 13 residues. Trimming cost V 5 bases and J 3 bases, with 11 bases left between them. The CDR3 sequence is CASSIGGIYEQYF. The CDR3 nucleotides are TGTGCCAGCAGCATTGGAGGGATCTACGAGCAGTACTTC.

This clone was seen once. The chain carries TRBV7-3 and TRBJ2-3, with a tentative D call TRBD2 (7 bases). With 6 bases removed from V and 1 base from J, the gap between germline ends came to 17 bases. This CDR3 is built from 16 residues. The germline V gene encodes CDR1 SGHTA and CDR2 FQGTGA. DNA of the CDR3: TGTGCCAGCAGGCCGGGGGGCGGAGGCGGCACAGATACGCAGTATTTT. Translating gives CASRPGGGGGTDTQYF.

The V call is TRBV5-1, the J call TRBJ1-3; 10 bases map to TRBD1. The CDR3 loop spans 16 amino acids. J gave up 4 bases and V 3 bases, and 7 bases lay outside the gene matches. Germline CDR1 and CDR2: SGHRS and YFSETQ. The CDR3 DNA follows: TGCGCCAGCAGCTACACCGGGACAGGGGTAGGAAACACCATATATTTT. Translated: CASSYTGTGVGNTIYF.

The CDR3 region has the DNA TGTGCCAGCAGTGCTACTAGCGGGAGGGCCAGCGAGACCCAGTACTTC. Protein sequence: CASSATSGRASETQYF. This chain links TRBV6-1 with TRBJ2-5; 13 bases align to TRBD2. J gave up 5 bases and V 4 bases, and 7 bases lay outside the gene matches. From germline, CDR1 is MNHNS and CDR2 SASEGT. CDR3 size: 16 residues.

The chain joins TRBV5-6 to TRBJ1-1; the D is unclear. The CDR3 runs 14 residues. Trimming left V 3 bases short and J 11 bases short, with 20 bases between. Germline assignment: CDR1 SGHDT and CDR2 YYEEEE. CDR3 amino acids: CASSYAGKGGDAFF. DNA for the CDR3: TGTGCCAGCAGCTACGCCGGGAAAGGCGGAGACGCTTTCTTT.

The CDR3 sequence: CASSLGLAGGYNEQFF. CDR3 nucleotide sequence: TGTGCCAGCAGCTTAGGATTAGCGGGAGGTTACAATGAGCAGTTCTTC. The genes are TRBV7-2 and TRBJ2-1; 10 bases agree with TRBD2. CDR1 and CDR2 (germline): SGHTA, FQGNSA. The V gene end was trimmed by 1 base and the J gene end by 4 bases; junction bases not matched to a gene: 4. The CDR3 covers 16 residues.